Following are 4 T cell receptor beta chains from one sample sequenced in a study of CD8 T cells in Susac syndrome. The RNA input was roughly 0.5 to 1 ug, and it was reverse transcribed with random hexamers. TCRdb analysed the immunoSEQ multiplex PCR reads with MiXCR anew, one entry per CDR3 protein. The sample includes 150,000 to 200,000 distinct CDR3 sequences, approximately 94% seen only once; the top ten take 0.085% to 0.095%. The sample comprised CD4+ T cells from PBMCs. The receptors stem from a human donor with multiple sclerosis.

The chain links TRBV29-1 to TRBJ1-1; D may be TRBD1 (6 bases). The CDR3 is made up of 18 amino acids. Germline CDR1 SQVTM, CDR2 ANQGSEA. Between the trimmed V and J ends, which lost 5 bases and 3 bases, there was a span of 28 bases. CDR3 bases: TGCAGCGTTCTACAGGGAAGAGAGGAGTTGAACTGGGACACTGAAGCTTTCTTT. Protein: CSVLQGREELNWDTEAFF.

V usage is TRBV5-1 and J usage is TRBJ1-3; unclear D gene. With 0 bases removed from V and 1 base from J, the gap between germline ends came to 14 bases. The germline V gene encodes CDR1 SGHRS and CDR2 YFSETQ. The CDR3 spans 17 residues. The CDR3 DNA reads as TGCGCCAGCAGCTTGGCTTTTCTCCGGGAGTCTGGAAACACCATATATTTT. Its translation is CASSLAFLRESGNTIYF.

The chain couples TRBV7-9 to TRBJ1-1; D is perhaps TRBD1 (5 bases). The V and J ends lost 5 bases and 7 bases respectively, with 11 bases between them. CDR1 and CDR2 (germline): SEHNR, FQNEAQ (reference sequence). The CDR3 consists of 12 residues. CDR3 in DNA: TGTGCCAGCAGCCAGAGAGGGGTTGAAGCTTTCTTT. It translates to CASSQRGVEAFF.

The V gene is TRBV12-5, the J gene TRBJ2-4, with 7 bases identical to TRBD2. CDR1 is LGHNT, CDR2 FRNRAP, per germline. This CDR3 contains 15 residues. The J segment lost 1 base and the V segment lost 4 bases, leaving 4 bases of the junction unmatched. CDR3 region: CASGSSGRAKNIQYF. CDR3 nucleotides: TGTGCTAGTGGTTCCTCCGGGAGGGCCAAAAACATTCAGTACTTC.